Sequencing of this T cell receptor (beta chain) was carried out in a study of T-cell memory formation after mild COVID-19. Whole-study findings and limits: That cross-reactive memory joined was suggested by some responding clones appearing in pre-infection memory.

One entry per CDR3 protein, called by TCRdb with MiXCR from the 5' RACE reads. The data hold fewer than 400,000 distinct CDR3 sequences, with approximately 15% observed a single time. The CDR3 is made up of 16 amino acids. Germline CDR1 is SGHTA and CDR2 is FQGTGA. J gave up 6 bases and V 5 bases, and 13 bases lay outside the gene matches. This clonotype was found a few times. The antigen is not known. The clonotype originates from a man younger than 35 who had mild COVID-19 (a few samples of this study predate the infection). Cell type and time point are not known. The genes are TRBV7-3 and TRBJ2-7; 10 bases map to TRBD1. The sequencing input was PBMCs or a T cell subset sorted from them (not recorded which). CDR3 bases: TGTGCCAGCAGCCCCCCCCCCGGGACAGGGGCGAGCGAGCAGTACTTC. As protein: CASSPPPGTGASEQYF.